This T cell receptor beta chain is from a study of graft-versus-host responses after intestinal transplantation. Study information: Grafts that recipients had were multivisceral, liver-intestinal, or isolated intestinal transplants. Anti-thymocyte globulin served as induction for all recipients, who then took tacrolimus and steroids for 2 to 4 years.

Concerning this clone: Its antigen is undetermined.

V was pared by 7 bases and J by 0 bases, with 27 bases between. From germline, CDR1 is MNHEY and CDR2 SMNVEV (reference sequence). The length of the CDR3 is 19 residues. Sequencing used immunoSEQ multiplex PCR; TCRdb keeps in-frame clones, though not all of them. The sample carries around 110,000 clones, about nine tenths recorded once. Specimen: unstimulated CD4+ T cells sorted from spleen or lymph node cells, collected before intestinal transplant. This sequence joins TRBV27 and TRBJ1-1, with D possibly being TRBD1 (5 bases). The clonotype comes from a human donor who received an intestinal transplant. CDR3 bases: TGTGCCAGCAAGCGGGCCGTGACAGTCCCTCAAGGGATGAACACTGAAGCTTTCTTT. It specifies CASKRAVTVPQGMNTEAFF.